Listed here is a single T cell receptor beta chain. The CDR3 totals 15 residues. Germline-derived CDR1 and CDR2 are MGHRA and YSYEKL. J gave up 4 bases and V 0 bases, and 3 bases lay outside the gene matches. The sample originates from a study of blood T cell repertoires in COVID-19. The table came from immunoSEQ multiplex PCR; TCRdb's copy has only in-frame clones and leaves some out. Of around 80,000 clones in the sample, about 93% were seen once. The clonotype comes from a woman older than 75 with acute or convalescent COVID-19. V and J are TRBV4-1 and TRBJ2-5; 9 bases align to TRBD2. What was sequenced was peripheral blood. The CDR3 here is CASSQDPRGGETQYF. CDR3 DNA: TGCGCCAGCAGCCAAGATCCGCGGGGGGGAGAGACCCAGTACTTC.